The source of this T cell receptor beta chain is a study of blood T cell repertoires in COVID-19. Repertoires were generated with immunoSEQ multiplex PCR, while TCRdb's copy carries only in-frame clones and drops some. Among roughly 150,000 clones listed, about 80% were seen once. Germline CDR1 is LGHNA and CDR2 is YNFKEQ. The V and J ends lost 2 bases and 10 bases respectively, with 9 bases between them. The CDR3 extends over 12 amino acids. The material sequenced was peripheral blood. This sequence originates from a woman older than 75 with acute or convalescent COVID-19. The chain combines TRBV4-2 with TRBJ2-1; possible D gene TRBD2, 6 bases. CDR3 protein: CASSQSRGEQFF. The CDR3 DNA reads as TGTGCCAGCAGCCAATCCCGGGGGGAGCAGTTCTTC.